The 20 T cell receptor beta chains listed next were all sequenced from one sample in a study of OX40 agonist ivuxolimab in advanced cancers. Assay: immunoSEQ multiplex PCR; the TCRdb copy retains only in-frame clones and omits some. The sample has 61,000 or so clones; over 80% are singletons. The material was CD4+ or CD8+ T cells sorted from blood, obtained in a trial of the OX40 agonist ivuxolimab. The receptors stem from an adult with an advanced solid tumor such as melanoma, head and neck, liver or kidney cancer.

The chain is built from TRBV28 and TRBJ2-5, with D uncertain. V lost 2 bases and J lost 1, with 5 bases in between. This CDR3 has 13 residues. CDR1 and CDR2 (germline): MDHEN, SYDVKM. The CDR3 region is CASSLGVQETQYF. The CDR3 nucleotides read TGTGCCAGCAGTTTAGGGGTCCAAGAGACCCAGTACTTC. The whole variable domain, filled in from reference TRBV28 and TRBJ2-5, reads DVKVTQSSRYLVKRTGEKVFLECVQDMDHENMFWYRQDPGLGLRLIYFSYDVKMKEKGDIPEGYSVSREKKERFSLILESASTNQTSMYLCASSLGVQETQYFGPGTRLLVL.

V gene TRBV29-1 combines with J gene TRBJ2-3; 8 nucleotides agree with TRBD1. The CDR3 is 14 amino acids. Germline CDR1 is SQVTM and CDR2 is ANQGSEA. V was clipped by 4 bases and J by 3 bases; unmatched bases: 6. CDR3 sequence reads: CSVAVGQETDTQYF. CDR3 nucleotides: TGCAGCGTTGCCGTGGGACAGGAAACAGATACGCAGTATTTT.

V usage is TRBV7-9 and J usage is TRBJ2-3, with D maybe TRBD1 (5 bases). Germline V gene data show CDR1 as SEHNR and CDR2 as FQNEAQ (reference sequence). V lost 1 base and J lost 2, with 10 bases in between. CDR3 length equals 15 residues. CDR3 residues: CASSLGGPSTDTQYF. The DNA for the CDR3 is TGTGCCAGCAGCTTAGGGGGCCCTTCCACAGATACGCAGTATTTT.

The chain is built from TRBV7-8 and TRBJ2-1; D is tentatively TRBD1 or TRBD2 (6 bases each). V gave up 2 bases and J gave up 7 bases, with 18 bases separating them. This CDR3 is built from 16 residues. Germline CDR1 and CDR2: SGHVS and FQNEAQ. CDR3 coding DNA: TGTGCCAGCAGCTTATACCGGGGGCCTACCCTAAATGAGCAGTTCTTC. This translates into CASSLYRGPTLNEQFF.

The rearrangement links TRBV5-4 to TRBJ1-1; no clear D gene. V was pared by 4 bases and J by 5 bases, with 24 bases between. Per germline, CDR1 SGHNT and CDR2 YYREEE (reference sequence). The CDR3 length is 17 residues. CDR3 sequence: CASSAGTSGMRLTEAFF. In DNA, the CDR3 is TGTGCCAGCAGCGCGGGTACGAGTGGGATGCGTTTGACTGAAGCTTTCTTT.

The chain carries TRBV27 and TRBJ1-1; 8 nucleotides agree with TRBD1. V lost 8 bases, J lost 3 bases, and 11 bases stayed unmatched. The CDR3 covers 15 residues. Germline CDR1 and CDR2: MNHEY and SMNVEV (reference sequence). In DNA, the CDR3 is TGTGCCAGCCAAGAAGGACAGGGTGGGTACACTGAAGCTTTCTTT. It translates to CASQEGQGGYTEAFF.

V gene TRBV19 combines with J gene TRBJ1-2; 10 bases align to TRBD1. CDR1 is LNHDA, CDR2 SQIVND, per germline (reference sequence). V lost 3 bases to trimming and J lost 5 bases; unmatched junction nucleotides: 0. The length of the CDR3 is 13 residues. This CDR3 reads CASSMGQGYGYTF. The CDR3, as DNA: TGTGCCAGTAGTATGGGACAGGGGTATGGCTACACCTTC.

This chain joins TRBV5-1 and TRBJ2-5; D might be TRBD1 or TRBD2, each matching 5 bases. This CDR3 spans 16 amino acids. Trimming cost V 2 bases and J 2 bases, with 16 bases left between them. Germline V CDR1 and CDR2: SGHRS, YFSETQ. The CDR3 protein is CASSFSAGTPQETQYF. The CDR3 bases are TGCGCCAGCAGCTTTTCTGCAGGGACCCCTCAAGAGACCCAGTACTTC.

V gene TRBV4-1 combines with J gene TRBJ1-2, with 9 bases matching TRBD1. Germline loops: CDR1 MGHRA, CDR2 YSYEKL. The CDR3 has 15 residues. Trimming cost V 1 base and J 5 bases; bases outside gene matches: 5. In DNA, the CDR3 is TGCGCCAGCAGCCAAGCACGGGACAGGGAGTATGGCTACACCTTC. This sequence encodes CASSQARDREYGYTF.

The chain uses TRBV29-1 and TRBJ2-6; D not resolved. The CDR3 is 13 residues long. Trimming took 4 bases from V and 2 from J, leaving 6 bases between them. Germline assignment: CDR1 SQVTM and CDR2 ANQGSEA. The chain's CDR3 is CSVGPAGANVLTF. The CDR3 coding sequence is TGCAGCGTTGGACCGGCTGGGGCCAACGTCCTGACTTTC.

This CDR3 is CASSEMGLAADTQYF. The CDR3 DNA is TGTGCCAGCAGTGAAATGGGACTAGCAGCAGATACGCAGTATTTT. The rearrangement joins TRBV6-1 to TRBJ2-3; 9 positions match TRBD2. The CDR3 extends over 15 amino acids. V lost 2 bases, J lost 4 bases, and 4 bases stayed unmatched. Germline CDR1 MNHNS, CDR2 SASEGT.

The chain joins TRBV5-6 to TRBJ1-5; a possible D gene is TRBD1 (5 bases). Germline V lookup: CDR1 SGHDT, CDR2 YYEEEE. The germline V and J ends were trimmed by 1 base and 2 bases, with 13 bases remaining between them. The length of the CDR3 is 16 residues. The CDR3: CASSLWAGSGNQPQHF. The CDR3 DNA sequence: TGTGCCAGCAGCTTGTGGGCAGGGAGTGGCAATCAGCCCCAGCATTTT. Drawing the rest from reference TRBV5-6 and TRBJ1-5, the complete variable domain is DAGVTQSPTHLIKTRGQQVTLRCSPKSGHDTVSWYQQALGQGPQFIFQYYEEEERQRGNFPDRFSGHQFPNYSSELNVNALLLGDSALYLCASSLWAGSGNQPQHFGDGTRLSIL.

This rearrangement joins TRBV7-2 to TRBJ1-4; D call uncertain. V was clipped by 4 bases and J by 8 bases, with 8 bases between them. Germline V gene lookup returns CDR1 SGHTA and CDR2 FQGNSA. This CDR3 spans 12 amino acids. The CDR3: CASSSVGEKLFF. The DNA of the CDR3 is TGTGCCAGCAGCTCGGTAGGCGAAAAACTGTTTTTT. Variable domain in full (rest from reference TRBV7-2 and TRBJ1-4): GAGVSQSPSNKVTEKGKDVELRCDPISGHTALYWYRQSLGQGLEFLIYFQGNSAPDKSGLPSDRFSAERTGGSVSTLTIQRTQQEDSAVYLCASSSVGEKLFFGSGTQLSVL.

In DNA, the CDR3 is TGTGCCAGCAGCTCCTCTGGGGGCCTTTCCTACGAGCAGTACTTC. Translating it yields CASSSSGGLSYEQYF. The chain employs TRBV7-2 and TRBJ2-7; D is perhaps TRBD1 (6 bases). The CDR3 totals 15 residues. Germline V gives CDR1 SGHTA, CDR2 FQGNSA. V shed 4 bases and J shed 1 base, with 14 bases lying between them.

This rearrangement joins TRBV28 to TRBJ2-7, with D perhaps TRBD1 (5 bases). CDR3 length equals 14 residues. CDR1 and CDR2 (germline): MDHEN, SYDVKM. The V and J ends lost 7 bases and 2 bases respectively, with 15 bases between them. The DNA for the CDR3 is TGTGCCAGCACGAGACAGATCTCGACCTACGAGCAGTACTTC. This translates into CASTRQISTYEQYF.

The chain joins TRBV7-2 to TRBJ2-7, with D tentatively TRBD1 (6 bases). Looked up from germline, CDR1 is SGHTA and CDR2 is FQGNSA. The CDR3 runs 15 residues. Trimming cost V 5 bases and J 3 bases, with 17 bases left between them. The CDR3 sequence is CASSPGAGQFYEQYF. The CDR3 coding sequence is TGTGCCAGCAGCCCAGGGGCCGGACAGTTCTACGAGCAGTACTTC.

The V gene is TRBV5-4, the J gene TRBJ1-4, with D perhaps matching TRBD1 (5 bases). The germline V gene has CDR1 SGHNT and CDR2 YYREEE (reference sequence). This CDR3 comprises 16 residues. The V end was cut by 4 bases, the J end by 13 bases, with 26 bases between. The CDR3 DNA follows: TGTGCCAGCAGCCGGGACGTTAGATCTTCATCTGACGGACTGTTTTTT. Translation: CASSRDVRSSSDGLFF.

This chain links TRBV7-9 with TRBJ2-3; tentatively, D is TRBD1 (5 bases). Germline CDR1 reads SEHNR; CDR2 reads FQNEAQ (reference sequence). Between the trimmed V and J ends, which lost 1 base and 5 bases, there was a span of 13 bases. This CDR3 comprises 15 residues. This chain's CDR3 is CASSLGMDRGDTQYF. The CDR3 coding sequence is TGTGCCAGCAGCTTAGGGATGGATAGGGGAGATACGCAGTATTTT.

For the CDR3, the DNA is TGTGCCAGCAGCCTTAGAGGGACAGCCTCCTACGAGCAGTACTTC. Protein product: CASSLRGTASYEQYF. The rearrangement uses TRBV11-3 and TRBJ2-7; 7 bases align to TRBD1. After removal of 5 bases from V and 0 bases from J, the junction contained 7 bases not matched to a gene. Germline V CDR1 and CDR2: SGHNT, YENEEA. This CDR3 is built from 15 residues. The entire variable domain, with the rest obtained from reference TRBV11-3 and TRBJ2-7, is as follows: EAGVVQSPRYKIIEKKQPVAFWCNPISGHNTLYWYLQNLGQGPELLIRYENEEAVDDSQLPKDRFSAERLKGVDSTLKIQPAELGDSAVYLCASSLRGTASYEQYFGPGTRLTVT.

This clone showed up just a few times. CDR3 region: CASSLSPGRQETQYF. The CDR3 coding sequence is TGCGCCAGCAGCTTGTCCCCCGGGAGGCAAGAGACCCAGTACTTC. The rearrangement uses TRBV5-1 and TRBJ2-5, with TRBD2 identical over 7 bases. This CDR3 region has 15 residues. J was trimmed by 2 bases and V by 1 base; bases with no gene match: 5. The germline gives CDR1 SGHRS, CDR2 YFSETQ.